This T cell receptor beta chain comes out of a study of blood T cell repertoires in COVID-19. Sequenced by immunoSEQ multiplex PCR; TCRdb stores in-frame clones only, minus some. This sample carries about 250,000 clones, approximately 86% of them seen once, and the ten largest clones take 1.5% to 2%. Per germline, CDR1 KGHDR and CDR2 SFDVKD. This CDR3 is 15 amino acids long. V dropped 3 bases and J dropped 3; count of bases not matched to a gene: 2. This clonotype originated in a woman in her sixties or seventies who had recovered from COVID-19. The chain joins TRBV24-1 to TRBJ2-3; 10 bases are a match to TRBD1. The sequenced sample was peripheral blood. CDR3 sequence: CATSDGDRGTDTQYF. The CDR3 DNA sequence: TGTGCCACCAGTGATGGGGACAGGGGTACAGATACGCAGTATTTT.